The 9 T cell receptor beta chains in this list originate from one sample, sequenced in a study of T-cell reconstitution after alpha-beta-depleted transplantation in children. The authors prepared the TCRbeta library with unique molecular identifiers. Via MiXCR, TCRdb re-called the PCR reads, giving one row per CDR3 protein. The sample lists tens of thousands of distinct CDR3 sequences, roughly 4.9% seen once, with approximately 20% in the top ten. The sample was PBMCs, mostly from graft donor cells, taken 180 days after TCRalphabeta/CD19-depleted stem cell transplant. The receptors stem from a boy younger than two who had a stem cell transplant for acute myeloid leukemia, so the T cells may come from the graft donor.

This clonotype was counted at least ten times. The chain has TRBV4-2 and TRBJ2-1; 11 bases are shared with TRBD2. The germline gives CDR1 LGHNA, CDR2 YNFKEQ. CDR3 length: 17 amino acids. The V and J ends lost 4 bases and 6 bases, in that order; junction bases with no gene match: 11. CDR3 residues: CASSPQGPSGGSNEQFF. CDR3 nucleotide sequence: TGTGCCAGCAGCCCACAAGGTCCTAGCGGGGGGAGCAATGAGCAGTTCTTC.

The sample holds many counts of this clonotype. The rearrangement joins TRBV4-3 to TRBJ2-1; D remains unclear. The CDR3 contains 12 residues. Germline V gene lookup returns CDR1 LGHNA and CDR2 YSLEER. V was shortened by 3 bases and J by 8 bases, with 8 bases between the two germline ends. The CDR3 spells CASSHQPDEQFF. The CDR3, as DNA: TGCGCCAGCAGCCACCAACCGGATGAGCAGTTCTTC.

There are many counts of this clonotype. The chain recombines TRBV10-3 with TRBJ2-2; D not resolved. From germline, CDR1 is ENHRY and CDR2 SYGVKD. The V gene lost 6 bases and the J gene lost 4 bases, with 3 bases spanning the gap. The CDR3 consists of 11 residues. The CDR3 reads CAISFTGELFF. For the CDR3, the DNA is TGTGCCATCAGCTTCACCGGGGAGCTGTTTTTT.

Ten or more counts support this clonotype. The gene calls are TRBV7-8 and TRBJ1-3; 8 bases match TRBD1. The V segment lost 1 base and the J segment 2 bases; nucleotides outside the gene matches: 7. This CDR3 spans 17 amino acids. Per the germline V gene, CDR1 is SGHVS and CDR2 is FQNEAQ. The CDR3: CASSLEPGTGAGNTIYF. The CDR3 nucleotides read TGTGCCAGCAGCTTAGAACCCGGGACAGGCGCTGGAAACACCATATATTTT.

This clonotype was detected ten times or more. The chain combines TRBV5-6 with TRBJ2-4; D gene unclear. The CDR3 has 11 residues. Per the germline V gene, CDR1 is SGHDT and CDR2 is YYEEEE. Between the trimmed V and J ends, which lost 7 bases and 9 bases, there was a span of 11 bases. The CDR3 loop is CASGVRGIQYF. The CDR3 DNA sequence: TGTGCCAGCGGGGTCCGAGGCATTCAGTACTTC.

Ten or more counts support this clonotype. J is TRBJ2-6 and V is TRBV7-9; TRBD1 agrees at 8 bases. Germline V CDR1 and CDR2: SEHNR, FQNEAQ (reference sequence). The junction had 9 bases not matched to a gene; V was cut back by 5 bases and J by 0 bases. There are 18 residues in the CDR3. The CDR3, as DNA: TGTGCCAGCAGCGGTGACAGGGGCCTTCGCTCTGGGGCCAACGTCCTGACTTTC. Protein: CASSGDRGLRSGANVLTF. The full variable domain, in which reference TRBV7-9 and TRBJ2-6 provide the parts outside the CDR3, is DTGVSQNPRHKITKRGQNVTFRCDPISEHNRLYWYRQTLGQGPEFLTYFQNEAQLEKSRLLSDRFSAERPKGSFSTLEIQRTEQGDSAMYLCASSGDRGLRSGANVLTFGAGSRLTVL.

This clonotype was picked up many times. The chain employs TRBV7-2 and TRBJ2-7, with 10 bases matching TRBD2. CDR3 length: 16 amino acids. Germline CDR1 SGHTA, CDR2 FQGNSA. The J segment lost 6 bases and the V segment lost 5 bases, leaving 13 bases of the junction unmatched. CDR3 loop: CASSLGSAGGPSEQYF. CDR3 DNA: TGTGCCAGCAGCCTGGGGTCAGCGGGGGGGCCCTCCGAGCAGTACTTC. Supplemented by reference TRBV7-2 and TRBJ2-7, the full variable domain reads GAGVSQSPSNKVTEKGKDVELRCDPISGHTALYWYRQSLGQGLEFLIYFQGNSAPDKSGLPSDRFSAERTGGSVSTLTIQRTQQEDSAVYLCASSLGSAGGPSEQYFGPGTRLTVT.

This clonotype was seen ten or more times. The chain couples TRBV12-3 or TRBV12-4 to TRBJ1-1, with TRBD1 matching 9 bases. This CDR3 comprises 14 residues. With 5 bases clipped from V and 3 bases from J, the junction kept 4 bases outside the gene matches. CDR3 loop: CASSPRTGDTEAFF. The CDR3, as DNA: TGTGCCAGCAGTCCAAGGACAGGGGACACTGAAGCTTTCTTT.

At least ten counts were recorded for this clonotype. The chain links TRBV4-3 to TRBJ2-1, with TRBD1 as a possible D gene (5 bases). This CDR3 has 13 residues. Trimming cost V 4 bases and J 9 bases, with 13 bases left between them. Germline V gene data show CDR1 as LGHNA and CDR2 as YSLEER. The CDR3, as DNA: TGCGCCAGCAGCCTTGCAGGGTGGGGTGAGCAGTTCTTC. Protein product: CASSLAGWGEQFF.